Listed below are T cell receptor beta chains from one sample, sequenced in a study of T-cell memory formation after mild COVID-19. TCRdb re-called the 5' RACE reads through MiXCR, storing one row per CDR3 protein. The sample has approximately 270,000 distinct CDR3 sequences, around 16% seen once. Sequencing was carried out using PBMCs or a T cell subset sorted from them (not recorded which). These receptors all stem from a man aged 18 to 30 who had mild COVID-19 (a few samples of this study predate the infection). Cell type and time point are not known. Both conserved end residues are part of each CDR3.

>TRBV7-9|TRBJ2-3
CASSLMGGTDTQYF
>TRBV5-1|TRBJ1-1
CASSLSLPGSNTEAFF
>TRBV27|TRBJ1-1
CASSQGGHTEAFF
>TRBV5-1|TRBJ1-1
CASSSRGAEAFF
>TRBV27|TRBJ1-1
CASGPSGQLLTNTEAFF
>TRBV5-1|TRBJ2-6
CASSRNPRDISGANVLTF
>TRBV5-1|TRBJ2-3
CASSLSVPGGPAGTQYF
>TRBV5-4|TRBJ2-1
CASSPGGDRANNEQFF
>TRBV14|TRBJ1-2
CASSQGVGTAIYGYTF
>TRBV7-9|TRBJ1-1
CASTAWGRGHYTEAFF
>TRBV9|TRBJ1-6
CASSVTRSNSPLHF
>TRBV30|TRBJ2-7
CAWSTGQYPYEQYF
>TRBV11-1|TRBJ2-7
CASSPNRGQGEQYF
>TRBV28|TRBJ1-2
CASGPGQGIVYGYTF
>TRBV9|TRBJ2-1
CASSVIELRARHYNEQFF
>TRBV5-1|TRBJ2-5
CASSLQTAQETQYF
>TRBV5-6|TRBJ1-6
CASSWGTPYNSPLHF
>TRBV29-1|TRBJ2-2
CSVWQGGTGELFF
>TRBV10-3|TRBJ1-1
CAISDGAANTEAFF
>TRBV20-1|TRBJ2-3
CSGGTSGGALTDTQYF
>TRBV9|TRBJ2-7
CASSEGTVGEQYF
>TRBV24-1|TRBJ2-1
CATSEVAGVGLDEQFF
>TRBV7-9|TRBJ2-3
CASSSDRFNTDTQYF
>TRBV5-1|TRBJ2-5
CASSLERAQYF
>TRBV6-6|TRBJ2-2
CASSPGNTGELFF
>TRBV2|TRBJ2-1
CASRAAGGYNEQFF
>TRBV29-1|TRBJ1-1
CSVEVSQGGTEAFF
>TRBV20-1|TRBJ2-3
CSANPSSGGRTDTQYF
>TRBV28|TRBJ2-2
CASSSQNTGELFF
>TRBV20-1|TRBJ2-2
CSARDLDRGGNTGELFF
>TRBV7-9|TRBJ2-5
CASSQGLGYQETQYF
>TRBV12-3/TRBV12-4|TRBJ1-4
CASSSGGREKLFF
>TRBV7-9|TRBJ2-2
CASSPGVAGTGELFF
>TRBV3-1|TRBJ1-6
CASSQGGTRPNSPLHF
>TRBV28|TRBJ1-2
CASSLPRTGPTNYGYTF
>TRBV5-5|TRBJ1-5
CASSRLRPVNQPQHF
>TRBV4-2|TRBJ1-5
CASSQSMLQRTDSNQPQHF
>TRBV2|TRBJ2-7
CASWVRGLYEQYF
>TRBV4-1|TRBJ2-2
CASSPAHQITGELFF
>TRBV6-2/TRBV6-3|TRBJ1-5
CATGPFSNQPQHF